This TCR beta chain was recorded in a study of blood T cell repertoires in COVID-19. Looking at the study overall: Recovered status in Cohort 3 required two negative PCRs, clearance, or symptom resolution. Sources were T cells, B-cell-depleted T cells, or PBMCs; the material itself was cDNA or gDNA.

Participant age was roughly 18 to 90 years, and participants resided in roughly 25 US areas. Participants' reported clinical history set cohort assignment. Trimming took 10 bases from V and 1 from J, leaving 11 bases between them. There are 12 residues in the CDR3. Germline CDR1 reads ENHRY; CDR2 reads SYGVKD. Assay: immunoSEQ multiplex PCR; the TCRdb copy retains only in-frame clones and omits some. Of roughly 150,000 clones in the sample, roughly 84% were seen once. The sequence was obtained from a man in his fifties in a cohort exposed to, infected with or recovered from COVID-19 (not recorded which). This chain links TRBV10-3 with TRBJ2-7; D unclear. The sample was PBMCs or T cells enriched from blood (not recorded which). CDR3 residues: CATGPGSYEQYF. CDR3 coding DNA: TGTGCCACCGGTCCAGGTTCCTACGAGCAGTACTTC.